The entry below gives a single T cell receptor beta chain sequence along with its context. The sample is drawn from a study of cytomegalovirus exposure and HLA in healthy donors. PCR amplification relied on 60 Vbeta primers (plus 13 Jbeta primers). Assay used: immunoSEQ multiplex PCR; TCRdb lists only in-frame clones, some missing. This sample yields 95,000 to 150,000 clones, of which approximately 78% are seen a single time; roughly 8.2% belongs to the top ten. Germline CDR1 and CDR2: WNHNN and SYGVQD (reference sequence). Germline trimming cut 3 bases from V and 3 bases from J; bases unmatched to any gene: 6. CDR3 size: 15 residues.

This chain links TRBV10-1 with TRBJ2-7, with 9 bases aligning to TRBD2. The TCR originated in a woman between 40 and 55 years old in good health and CMV-seropositive. The source material was PBMCs. The CDR3 coding sequence is TGCGCCAGCAGTGAATTGACTAGCGGCTTCTACGAGCAGTACTTC. It codes for CASSELTSGFYEQYF.